This T cell receptor beta chain stems from a study of T cell responses to AZD1222 COVID-19 vaccine. This CDR3 spans 15 amino acids. Trimming took off 0 bases at V and 6 bases at J, with 11 bases between the two ends. Germline V lookup: CDR1 LNHNV, CDR2 YYDKDF (reference sequence). Assay: immunoSEQ multiplex PCR; the TCRdb copy retains only in-frame clones and omits some. The sample yields fewer than 200,000 clones, just under 90% seen once. This sequence originates from an adult in good health. Here the sequenced sample was peripheral blood, taken on day 0 of AZD1222 vaccination. V gene TRBV15 combines with J gene TRBJ2-2; either TRBD1 or TRBD2 may fit D (5 bases each). The CDR3 loop is CATSRELGEAGELFF. The CDR3 bases are TGTGCCACCAGCAGAGAGCTGGGGGAAGCCGGGGAGCTGTTTTTT.